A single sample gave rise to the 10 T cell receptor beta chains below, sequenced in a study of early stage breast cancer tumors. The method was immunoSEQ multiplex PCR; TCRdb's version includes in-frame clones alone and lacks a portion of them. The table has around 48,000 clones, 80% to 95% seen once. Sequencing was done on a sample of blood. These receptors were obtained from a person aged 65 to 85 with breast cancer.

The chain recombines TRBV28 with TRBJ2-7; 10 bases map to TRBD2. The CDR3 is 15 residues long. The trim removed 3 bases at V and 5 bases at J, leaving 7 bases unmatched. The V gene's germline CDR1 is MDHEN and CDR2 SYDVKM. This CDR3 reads CASSFGAGGIDEQYF. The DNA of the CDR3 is TGTGCCAGCAGTTTTGGAGCGGGAGGGATCGACGAGCAGTACTTC.

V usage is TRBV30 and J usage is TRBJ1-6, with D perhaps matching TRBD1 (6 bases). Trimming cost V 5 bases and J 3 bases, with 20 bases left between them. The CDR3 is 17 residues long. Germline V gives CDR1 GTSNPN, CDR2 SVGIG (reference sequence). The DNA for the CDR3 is TGTGCCTGGCACGAAGCCCAGGGGAGAAGCTATAATTCACCCCTCCACTTT. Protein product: CAWHEAQGRSYNSPLHF.

The DNA for the CDR3 is TGTGCCAGTAATCGGGCCGGGGTGGCTGAAGCTTTCTTT. It translates to CASNRAGVAEAFF. This chain connects TRBV2 to TRBJ1-1; D call uncertain. Germline V gene lookup returns CDR1 SNHLY and CDR2 FYNNEI. The CDR3 contains 13 residues. The V end lost 9 bases, the J end lost 6 bases, and 17 bases lay between the germline ends. Using reference TRBV2 and TRBJ1-1 for the parts outside the CDR3, the full variable domain is EPEVTQTPSHQVTQMGQEVILRCVPISNHLYFYWYRQILGQKVEFLVSFYNNEISEKSEIFDDQFSVERPDGSNFTLKIRSTKLEDSAMYFCASNRAGVAEAFFGQGTRLTVV.

The CDR3 DNA sequence: TGCAGCGTTGAAGATCAGGGACAGGGGAAAGACGGCTACACCTTC. This codes for CSVEDQGQGKDGYTF. The chain uses TRBV29-1 and TRBJ1-2; 10 nucleotides align to TRBD1. The germline V gene encodes CDR1 SQVTM and CDR2 ANQGSEA. V lost 0 bases, J lost 8 bases, and 9 bases stayed unmatched. The CDR3 contains 15 residues.

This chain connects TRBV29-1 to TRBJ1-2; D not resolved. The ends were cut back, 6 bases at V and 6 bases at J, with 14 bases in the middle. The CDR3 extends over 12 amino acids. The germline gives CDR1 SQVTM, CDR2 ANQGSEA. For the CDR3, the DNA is TGCAGCGTCTCCTCGGGTGACCATGGCTACACCTTC. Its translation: CSVSSGDHGYTF.

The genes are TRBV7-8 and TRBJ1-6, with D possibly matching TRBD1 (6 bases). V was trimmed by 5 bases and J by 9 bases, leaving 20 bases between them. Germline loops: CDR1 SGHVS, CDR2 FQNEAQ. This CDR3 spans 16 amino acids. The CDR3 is CASSPSYGVGASPLHF. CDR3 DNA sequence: TGTGCCAGCAGCCCCAGCTACGGGGTGGGGGCTTCACCCCTCCACTTT. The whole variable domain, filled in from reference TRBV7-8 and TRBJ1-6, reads GAGVSQSPRYKVAKRGQDVALRCDPISGHVSLFWYQQALGQGPEFLTYFQNEAQLDKSGLPSDRFFAERPEGSVSTLKIQRTQQEDSAVYLCASSPSYGVGASPLHFGNGTRLTVT.

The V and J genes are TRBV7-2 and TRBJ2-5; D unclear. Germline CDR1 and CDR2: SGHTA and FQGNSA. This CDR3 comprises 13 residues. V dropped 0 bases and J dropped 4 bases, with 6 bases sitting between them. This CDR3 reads CASSLAASETQYF. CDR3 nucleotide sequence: TGTGCCAGCAGCTTAGCGGCCTCAGAGACCCAGTACTTC. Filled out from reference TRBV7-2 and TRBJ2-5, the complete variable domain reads GAGVSQSPSNKVTEKGKDVELRCDPISGHTALYWYRQSLGQGLEFLIYFQGNSAPDKSGLPSDRFSAERTGGSVSTLTIQRTQQEDSAVYLCASSLAASETQYFGPGTRLLVL.

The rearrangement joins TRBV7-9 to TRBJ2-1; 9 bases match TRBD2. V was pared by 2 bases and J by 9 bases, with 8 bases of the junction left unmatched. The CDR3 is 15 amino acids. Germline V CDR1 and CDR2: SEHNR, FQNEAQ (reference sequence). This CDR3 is CASSLTGREGSEQFF. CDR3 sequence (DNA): TGTGCCAGCAGCTTAACGGGGCGGGAGGGATCTGAGCAGTTCTTC.

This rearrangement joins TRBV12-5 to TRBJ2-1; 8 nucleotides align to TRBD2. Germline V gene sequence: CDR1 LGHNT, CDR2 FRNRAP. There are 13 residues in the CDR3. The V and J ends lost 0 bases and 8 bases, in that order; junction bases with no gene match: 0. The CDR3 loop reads CASGLVGLDEQFF. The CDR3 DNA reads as TGTGCTAGTGGTTTGGTGGGACTAGATGAGCAGTTCTTC. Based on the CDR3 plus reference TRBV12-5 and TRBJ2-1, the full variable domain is DARVTQTPRHKVTEMGQEVTMRCQPILGHNTVFWYRQTMMQGLELLAYFRNRAPLDDSGMPKDRFSAEMPDATLATLKIQPSEPRDSAVYFCASGLVGLDEQFFGPGTRLTVL.

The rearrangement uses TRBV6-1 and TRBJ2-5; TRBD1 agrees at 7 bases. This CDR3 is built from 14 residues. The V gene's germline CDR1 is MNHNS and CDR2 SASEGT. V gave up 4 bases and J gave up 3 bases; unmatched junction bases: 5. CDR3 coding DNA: TGTGCCAGCAGTGCTGCCGGGACAGAAGAGACCCAGTACTTC. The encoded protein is CASSAAGTEETQYF.